This TCR beta chain was captured in a study of T cell responses to AZD1222 COVID-19 vaccine. General study points: Rises in breadth and depth of Spike-specific TCRs came after two AZD1222 doses.

The CDR3 length is 11 residues. Germline CDR1 GTSNPN, CDR2 SVGIG (reference sequence). Trimming pared 3 bases from V and 10 bases from J, leaving 10 bases between. Clones were sequenced by immunoSEQ multiplex PCR, and TCRdb holds only the in-frame ones, with some missing. The sample holds some 74,000 clones, approximately 80% seen once. This clone showed up just a few times. Its antigen is unknown. This TCR derives from an adult in good health. This sample comprised peripheral blood, obtained on day 0 of AZD1222 vaccination. This chain uses TRBV30 with TRBJ2-1; no clear D gene. The chain's CDR3 is CAWSTSWEQFF. As DNA, the CDR3 is TGTGCCTGGAGCACATCGTGGGAGCAGTTCTTC.